The next 7 T cell receptor beta chains were all read from a single sample in a study of blood T cell repertoires in COVID-19. TCRdb's copy holds only in-frame clones and misses some; the assay was immunoSEQ multiplex PCR. The table has about 150,000 clones, 80% to 90% seen once. The specimen sequenced was peripheral blood. These receptors came from a woman aged 60-75 years with COVID-19, enrolled during active disease.

The chain joins TRBV5-1 to TRBJ2-3; D gene unclear. Trimming pared 1 base from V and 2 bases from J, leaving 8 bases between. CDR3 size: 14 residues. Germline loops: CDR1 SGHRS, CDR2 YFSETQ. The DNA for the CDR3 is TGCGCCAGCAGCTTGATAACTTCCACAGATACGCAGTATTTT. It translates to CASSLITSTDTQYF.

This rearrangement joins TRBV9 to TRBJ1-3; 7 positions agree with TRBD1. V was pared by 3 bases and J by 4 bases, with 7 bases of the junction left unmatched. Looked up from germline, CDR1 is SGDLS and CDR2 is YYNGEE. This CDR3 spans 15 amino acids. In DNA, the CDR3 is TGTGCCAGCAGCGGGGCTCAGACAGGGGGAAACACCATATATTTT. Its protein is CASSGAQTGGNTIYF. Complete variable domain (other parts from reference TRBV9 and TRBJ1-3): DSGVTQTPKHLITATGQRVTLRCSPRSGDLSVYWYQQSLDQGLQFLIQYYNGEERAKGNILERFSAQQFPDLHSELNLSSLELGDSALYFCASSGAQTGGNTIYFGEGSWLTVV.

V gene TRBV2 combines with J gene TRBJ2-7; TRBD2 is a possible D gene (6 bases). From germline, CDR1 is SNHLY and CDR2 FYNNEI. The CDR3 spans 14 residues. V lost 7 bases and J 3 bases, leaving 16 bases between the germline ends. The DNA of the CDR3 is TGTGCCAGCAAAGATGCCGGGACTCACTACGAGCAGTACTTC. This translates into CASKDAGTHYEQYF.

The chain uses TRBV5-1 and TRBJ1-6, with D possibly being TRBD1 (5 bases). Germline V lookup: CDR1 SGHRS, CDR2 YFSETQ. Trimming removed 0 bases from V and 11 bases from J, with 12 bases in between. This CDR3 contains 14 residues. The CDR3 is CASSLDRNPTPLHF. CDR3 bases: TGCGCCAGCAGCTTGGACAGGAATCCGACACCCCTCCACTTT.

The genes are TRBV2 and TRBJ1-2; D gene ambiguous. V was cut by 10 bases and J by 8 bases, with 17 bases left in between. The CDR3 has 12 amino acids. CDR1 is SNHLY and CDR2 is FYNNEI in the germline V gene. DNA of the CDR3: TGTGCCACCCCCGGGGTAGTGAGAGGCTACACCTTC. Its protein product is CATPGVVRGYTF.

The chain uses TRBV6-5 and TRBJ1-1; no clear D gene. Germline-derived CDR1 and CDR2 are MNHEY and SVGAGI. The CDR3 has 15 amino acids. Between the trimmed V and J ends, which lost 7 bases and 3 bases, there was a span of 18 bases. The CDR3 here is CASTLHRGWDTEAFF. CDR3 nucleotide sequence: TGTGCCAGCACCTTACATCGGGGATGGGACACTGAAGCTTTCTTT.

The gene calls are TRBV3-1 (or the pseudogene TRBV3-2) and TRBJ2-3, with a weak D call TRBD1 (5 bases). With 1 base removed from V and 3 bases from J, the gap between germline ends came to 11 bases. This CDR3 comprises 15 residues. The germline gives CDR1 LGHDT, CDR2 YNNKEL (reference sequence). The CDR3 region has the DNA TGTGCCAGCAGCCAAGGCCAGGGCCTGACAGATACGCAGTATTTT. This gives the protein CASSQGQGLTDTQYF.